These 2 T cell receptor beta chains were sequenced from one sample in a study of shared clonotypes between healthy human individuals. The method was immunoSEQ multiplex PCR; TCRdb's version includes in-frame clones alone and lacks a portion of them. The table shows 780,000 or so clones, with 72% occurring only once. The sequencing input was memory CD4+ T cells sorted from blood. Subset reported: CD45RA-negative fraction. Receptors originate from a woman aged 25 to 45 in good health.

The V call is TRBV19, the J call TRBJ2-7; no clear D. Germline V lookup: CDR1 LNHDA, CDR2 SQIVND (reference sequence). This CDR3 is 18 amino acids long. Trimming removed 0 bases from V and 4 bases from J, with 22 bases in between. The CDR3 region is CASSIEAPASNSVYEQYF. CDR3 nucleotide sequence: TGTGCCAGTAGTATAGAGGCCCCCGCTTCCAACAGTGTGTACGAGCAGTACTTC.

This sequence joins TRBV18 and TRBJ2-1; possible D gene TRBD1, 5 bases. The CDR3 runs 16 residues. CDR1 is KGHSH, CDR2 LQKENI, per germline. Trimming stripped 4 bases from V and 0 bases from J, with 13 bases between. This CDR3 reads CASSRAFDSSYNEQFF. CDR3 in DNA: TGTGCCAGCTCACGCGCGTTTGACAGCTCCTACAATGAGCAGTTCTTC. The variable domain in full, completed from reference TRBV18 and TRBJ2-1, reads NAGVMQNPRHLVRRRGQEARLRCSPMKGHSHVYWYRQLPEEGLKFMVYLQKENIIDESGMPKERFSAEFPKEGPSILRIQQVVRGDSAAYFCASSRAFDSSYNEQFFGPGTRLTVL.